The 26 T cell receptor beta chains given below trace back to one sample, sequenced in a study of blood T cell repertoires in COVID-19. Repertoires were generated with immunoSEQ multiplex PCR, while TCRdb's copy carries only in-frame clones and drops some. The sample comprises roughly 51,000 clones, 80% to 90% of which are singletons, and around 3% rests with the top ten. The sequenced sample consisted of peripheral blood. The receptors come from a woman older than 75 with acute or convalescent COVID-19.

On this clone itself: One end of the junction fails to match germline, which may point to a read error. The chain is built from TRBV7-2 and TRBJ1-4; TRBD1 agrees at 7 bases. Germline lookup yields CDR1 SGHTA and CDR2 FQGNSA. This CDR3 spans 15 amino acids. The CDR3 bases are TGTGCCAGCAGCTTAATGGGGACAGAGAATGAAAAGCTGTTTTTT. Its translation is CASSLMGTENEKLFF.

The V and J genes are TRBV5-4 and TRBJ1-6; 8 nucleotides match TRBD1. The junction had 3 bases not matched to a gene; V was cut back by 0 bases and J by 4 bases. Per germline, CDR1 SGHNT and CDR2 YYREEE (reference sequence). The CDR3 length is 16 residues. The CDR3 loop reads CASSLDTGGYNSPLHF. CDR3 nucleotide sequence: TGTGCCAGCAGCTTGGATACAGGGGGTTATAATTCACCCCTCCACTTT. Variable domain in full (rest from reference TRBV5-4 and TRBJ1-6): ETGVTQSPTHLIKTRGQQVTLRCSSQSGHNTVSWYQQALGQGPQFIFQYYREEENGRGNFPPRFSGLQFPNYSSELNVNALELDDSALYLCASSLDTGGYNSPLHFGNGTRLTVT.

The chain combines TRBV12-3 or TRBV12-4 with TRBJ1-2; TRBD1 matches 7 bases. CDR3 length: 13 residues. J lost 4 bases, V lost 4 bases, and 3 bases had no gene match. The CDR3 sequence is CASSSGQFYGYTF. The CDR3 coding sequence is TGTGCCAGCAGTTCGGGACAGTTCTATGGCTACACCTTC.

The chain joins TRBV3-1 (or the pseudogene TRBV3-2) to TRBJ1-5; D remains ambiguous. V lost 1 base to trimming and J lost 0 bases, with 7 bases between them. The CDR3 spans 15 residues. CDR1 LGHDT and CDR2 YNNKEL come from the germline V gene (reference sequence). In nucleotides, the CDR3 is TGTGCCAGCAGCCAAGGGCATGGTAGCAATCAGCCCCAGCATTTT. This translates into CASSQGHGSNQPQHF.

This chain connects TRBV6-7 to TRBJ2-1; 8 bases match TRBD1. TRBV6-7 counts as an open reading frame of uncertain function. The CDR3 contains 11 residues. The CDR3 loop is CQGAGGYEQFF. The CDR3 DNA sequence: TGTCAGGGGGCGGGTGGCTATGAGCAGTTCTTC.

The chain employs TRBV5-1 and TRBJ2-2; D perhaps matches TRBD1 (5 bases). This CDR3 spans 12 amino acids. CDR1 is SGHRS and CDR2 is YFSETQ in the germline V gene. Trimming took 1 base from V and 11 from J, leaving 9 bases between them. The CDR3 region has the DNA TGCGCCAGCAGCTTGCTCCAGGGTGAGCTGTTTTTT. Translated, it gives CASSLLQGELFF.

CDR3 nucleotide sequence: TGTGCCAGCAGTGCCACGGGGGGGGCGGGCAATGAGCAGTTCTTC. Translation gives CASSATGGAGNEQFF. The V call is TRBV2, the J call TRBJ2-1; 8 nucleotides align to TRBD2. The CDR3 is made up of 15 amino acids. Per the germline V gene, CDR1 is SNHLY and CDR2 is FYNNEI. The junction had 8 bases not matched to a gene; V was cut back by 4 bases and J by 6 bases.

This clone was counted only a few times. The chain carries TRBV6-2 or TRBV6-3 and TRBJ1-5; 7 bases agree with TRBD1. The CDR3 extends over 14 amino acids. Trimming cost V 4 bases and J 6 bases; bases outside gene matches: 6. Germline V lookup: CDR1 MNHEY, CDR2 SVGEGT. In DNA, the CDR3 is TGTGCCAGCAGTTTGACAGGGAACGGTCAGCCCCAGCATTTT. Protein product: CASSLTGNGQPQHF.

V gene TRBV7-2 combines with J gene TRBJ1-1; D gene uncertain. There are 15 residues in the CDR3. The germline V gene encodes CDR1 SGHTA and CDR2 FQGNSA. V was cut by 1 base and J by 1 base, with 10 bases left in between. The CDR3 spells CASSLGRIQNTEAFF. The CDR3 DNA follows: TGTGCCAGCAGCTTAGGGAGAATCCAGAACACTGAAGCTTTCTTT.

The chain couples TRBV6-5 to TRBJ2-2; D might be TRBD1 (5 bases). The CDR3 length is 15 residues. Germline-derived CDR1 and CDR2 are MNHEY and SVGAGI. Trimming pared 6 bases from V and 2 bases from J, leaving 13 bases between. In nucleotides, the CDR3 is TGTGCCAGCAGGCCCCCCGACAGAAACACCGGGGAGCTGTTTTTT. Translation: CASRPPDRNTGELFF.

Here the CDR3 reads CAIRGDSGQETQYF. The CDR3 DNA is TGTGCCATCAGGGGGGATAGCGGTCAAGAGACCCAGTACTTC. The chain uses TRBV10-3 and TRBJ2-5, with D tentatively TRBD2 (6 bases). V lost 6 bases to trimming and J lost 2 bases, with 13 bases between them. CDR1 is ENHRY, CDR2 SYGVKD, per germline. This CDR3 spans 14 amino acids.

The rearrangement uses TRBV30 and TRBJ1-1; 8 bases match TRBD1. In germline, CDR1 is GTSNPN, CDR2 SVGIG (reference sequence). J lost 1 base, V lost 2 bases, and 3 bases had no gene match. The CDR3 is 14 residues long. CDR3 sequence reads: CAWSFRGRNTEAFF. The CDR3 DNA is TGTGCCTGGAGTTTCAGGGGGCGGAACACTGAAGCTTTCTTT.

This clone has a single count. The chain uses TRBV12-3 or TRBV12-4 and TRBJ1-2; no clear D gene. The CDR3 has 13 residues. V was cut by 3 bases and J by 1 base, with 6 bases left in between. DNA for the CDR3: TGTGCCAGCAGTTTGGCGGATAACTATGGCTACACCTTC. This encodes CASSLADNYGYTF.

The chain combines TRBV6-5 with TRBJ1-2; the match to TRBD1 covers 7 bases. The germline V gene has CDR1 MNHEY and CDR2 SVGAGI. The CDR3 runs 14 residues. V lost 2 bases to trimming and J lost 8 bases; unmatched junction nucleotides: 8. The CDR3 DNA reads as TGTGCCAGCAGTTACACACGACAGGGTGGAGGCTACACCTTC. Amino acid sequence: CASSYTRQGGGYTF.

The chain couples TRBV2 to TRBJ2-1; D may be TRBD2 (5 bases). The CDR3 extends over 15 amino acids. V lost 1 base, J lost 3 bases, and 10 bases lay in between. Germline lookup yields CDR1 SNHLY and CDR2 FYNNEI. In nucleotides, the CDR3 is TGTGCCAGCAGTGAAGGGGTAGCGTACTACAATGAGCAGTTCTTC. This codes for CASSEGVAYYNEQFF.

The CDR3: CASSIRGGSTDTQYF. The CDR3 nucleotides are TGTGCCAGTAGTATCCGGGGGGGTAGCACAGATACGCAGTATTTT. This chain uses TRBV19 with TRBJ2-3; 8 bases fit TRBD2. V lost 3 bases and J lost 0; bases outside the gene matches: 2. Germline lookup yields CDR1 LNHDA and CDR2 SQIVND (reference sequence). CDR3 length: 15 amino acids.

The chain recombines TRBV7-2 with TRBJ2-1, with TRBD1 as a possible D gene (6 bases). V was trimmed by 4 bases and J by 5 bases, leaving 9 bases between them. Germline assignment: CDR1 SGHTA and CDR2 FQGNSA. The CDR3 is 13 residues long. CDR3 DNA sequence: TGTGCCAGCAGCTATAACAGGGACAATGAGCAGTTCTTC. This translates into CASSYNRDNEQFF.

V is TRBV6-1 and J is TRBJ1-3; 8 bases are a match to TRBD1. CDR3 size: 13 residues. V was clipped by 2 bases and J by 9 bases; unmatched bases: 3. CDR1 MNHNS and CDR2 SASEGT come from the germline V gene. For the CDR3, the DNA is TGTGCCAGCAGTGAAATACAGGGGGGCACCATATATTTT. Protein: CASSEIQGGTIYF.

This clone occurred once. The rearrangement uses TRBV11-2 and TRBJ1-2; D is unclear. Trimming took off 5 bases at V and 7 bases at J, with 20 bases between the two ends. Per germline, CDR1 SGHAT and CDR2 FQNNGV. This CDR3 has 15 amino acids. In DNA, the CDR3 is TGTGCCAGCAGCCATTCAGGAACCTCGGTTAGTGGCTACACCTTC. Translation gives CASSHSGTSVSGYTF. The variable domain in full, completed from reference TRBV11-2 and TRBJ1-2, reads EAGVAQSPRYKIIEKRQSVAFWCNPISGHATLYWYQQILGQGPKLLIQFQNNGVVDDSQLPKDRFSAERLKGVDSTLKIQPAKLEDSAVYLCASSHSGTSVSGYTFGSGTRLTVV.

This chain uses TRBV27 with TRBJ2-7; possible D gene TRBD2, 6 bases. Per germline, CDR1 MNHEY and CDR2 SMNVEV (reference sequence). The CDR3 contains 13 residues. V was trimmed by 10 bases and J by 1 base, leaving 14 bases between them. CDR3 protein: CATGGYGSYEQYF. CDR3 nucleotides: TGTGCCACCGGAGGGTATGGGTCCTACGAGCAGTACTTC.

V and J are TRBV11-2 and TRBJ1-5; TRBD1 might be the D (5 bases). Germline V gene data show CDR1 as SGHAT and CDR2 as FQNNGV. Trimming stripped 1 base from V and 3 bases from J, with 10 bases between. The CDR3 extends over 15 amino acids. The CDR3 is CASSLGAGINQPQHF. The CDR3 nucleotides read TGTGCCAGCAGCTTAGGTGCAGGGATCAATCAGCCCCAGCATTTT.

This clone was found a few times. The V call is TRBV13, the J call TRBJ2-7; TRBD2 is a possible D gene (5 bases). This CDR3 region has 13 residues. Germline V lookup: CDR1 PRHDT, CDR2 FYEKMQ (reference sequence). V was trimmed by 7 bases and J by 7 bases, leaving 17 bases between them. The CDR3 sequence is CASTLRATGEQYF. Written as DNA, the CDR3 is TGTGCCAGCACGTTGCGGGCCACCGGGGAGCAGTACTTC.

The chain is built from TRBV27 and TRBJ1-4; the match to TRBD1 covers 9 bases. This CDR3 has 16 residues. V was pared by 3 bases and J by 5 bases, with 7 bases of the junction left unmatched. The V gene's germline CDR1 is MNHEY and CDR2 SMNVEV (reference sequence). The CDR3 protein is CASSLGTGRGNEKLFF. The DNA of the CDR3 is TGTGCCAGCAGTTTGGGGACAGGGCGCGGCAATGAAAAACTGTTTTTT.

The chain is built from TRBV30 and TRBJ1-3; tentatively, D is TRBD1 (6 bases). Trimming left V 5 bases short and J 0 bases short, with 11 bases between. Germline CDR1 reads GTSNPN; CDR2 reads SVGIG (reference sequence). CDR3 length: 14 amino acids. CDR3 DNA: TGTGCCTGGGCCCAGACAGGCTCTGGAAACACCATATATTTT. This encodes CAWAQTGSGNTIYF.

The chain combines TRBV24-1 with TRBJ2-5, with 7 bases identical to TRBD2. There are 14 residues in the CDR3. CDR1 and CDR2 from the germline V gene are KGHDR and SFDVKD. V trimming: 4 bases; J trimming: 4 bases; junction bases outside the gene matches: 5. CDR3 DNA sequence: TGTGCCACCAGTGACCCCAGGGAGGGAGAGACCCAGTACTTC. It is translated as CATSDPREGETQYF.

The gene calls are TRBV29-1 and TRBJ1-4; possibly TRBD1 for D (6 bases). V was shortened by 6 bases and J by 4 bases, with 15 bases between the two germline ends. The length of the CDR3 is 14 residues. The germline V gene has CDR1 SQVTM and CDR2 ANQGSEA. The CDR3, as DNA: TGCAGCGTGGCCAAGGGGGGGGGTAATGAAAAACTGTTTTTT. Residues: CSVAKGGGNEKLFF.